Reported below is one TCR beta chain. This sample is drawn from a study of cytomegalovirus exposure and HLA in healthy donors. Clones were sequenced by immunoSEQ multiplex PCR, and TCRdb holds only the in-frame ones, with some missing. In the table there are about 250,000 clones, about 90% of which are singletons. The CDR3 spans 16 residues. Per germline, CDR1 SEHNR and CDR2 FQNEAQ (reference sequence). Trimming removed 5 bases from V and 1 base from J; junction bases left unmatched: 8. The sample comprised PBMCs. This receptor was taken from a young man in good health and CMV-seropositive. This chain connects TRBV7-9 to TRBJ2-7; 10 bases are shared with TRBD2. CDR3 amino acids: CASSTPLAGGSYEQYF. The CDR3 nucleotides read TGTGCCAGCAGCACCCCATTAGCGGGGGGTTCCTACGAGCAGTACTTC.